This is a list of T cell receptor beta chains from one sample in a study of blood T cells in healthy people across ages. TCRdb reanalysed the 5' RACE reads using MiXCR and keeps one entry per CDR3 protein. This sample has around 1.5 million distinct CDR3 sequences, with 42% found just once. The sample taken for sequencing was blood. Receptors were obtained from a woman under 30 in good health. Each CDR3 is given with its conserved first and last residue. A D gene is named only where the DNA matches it firmly. A row's size may be missing; if present it is once, few, many or a size class.

j_call | d_call | clone_size | v_call | cdr3_nt | cdr3_aa
TRBJ2-7 | NA | many | TRBV25-1 | TGTGCCAGCAGTGAGACACAGGGTTTTATCTACGAGCAGTACTTC | CASSETQGFIYEQYF
TRBJ1-4 | NA | NA | TRBV20-1 | TGCAGTGCTGTTGCCGCGATGAGGGAAAAACTGTTTTTT | CSAVAAMREKLFF
TRBJ2-3 | NA | few | TRBV7-9 | TGTGCCAGCAGCTTCCAGGTGGATACGCAGTATTTT | CASSFQVDTQYF
TRBJ1-2 | NA | NA | TRBV7-2 | TGTGCCAGCAGCTTGGGAGCAGGCCTTTCGGGCTACACCTTC | CASSLGAGLSGYTF
TRBJ2-3 | NA | NA | TRBV27 | TGTGCCAGCAGTCCGCAGCTAAGCACAGATACGCAGTATTTT | CASSPQLSTDTQYF
TRBJ1-6 | NA | NA | TRBV3-1 | TGTGCCAGCAGCCAAAAACCACATCCGGGACTCCACTTT | CASSQKPHPGLHF
TRBJ1-2 | TRBD1 | few | TRBV7-9 | TGTGCCAGCAGGCCCCCGGGACAGGGGGTCCATAACTATGGCTACACCTTC | CASRPPGQGVHNYGYTF
TRBJ2-7 | TRBD2 | NA | TRBV20-1 | TGCAGTGCTAGAGTTCAGGCGGGGGGACTCACCTACGAGCAGTACTTC | CSARVQAGGLTYEQYF
TRBJ2-1 | NA | NA | TRBV20-1 | TGCAGTGCTAGAGATCAGTCAGGGTCCTCCTACAATGAGCAGTTCTTC | CSARDQSGSSYNEQFF
TRBJ1-6 | TRBD1 | NA | TRBV7-2 | TGTGCCAGCAGCTCCATGGGACAGGGTACCCCCCACTTT | CASSSMGQGTPHF
TRBJ2-7 | TRBD2 | NA | TRBV20-1 | TGCAGTGCTACCCCGAGCGGGAGGGCTGTCTACGAGCAGTACTTC | CSATPSGRAVYEQYF
TRBJ2-7 | NA | few | TRBV29-1 | TGCAGCTTGGGAGGGGCAGGGGTATACAATGAGCAGTACTTC | CSLGGAGVYNEQYF
TRBJ1-2 | TRBD1 | few | TRBV28 | TGTGCCAGCAGTTTCCGGGACAGGGGGCATGGCTACACCTTC | CASSFRDRGHGYTF
TRBJ1-4 | NA | NA | TRBV15 | TGTGCCACCAGCAGAGAGTCAGGGGCGGAAAAACTGTTTTTT | CATSRESGAEKLFF
TRBJ2-7 | NA | few | TRBV20-1 | TGCAGTGCCGGGAGTGGGAGCAATGAGCAGTACTTC | CSAGSGSNEQYF
TRBJ2-4 | TRBD1 | once | TRBV30 | TGTGCCTGGAGTGGTTGGGACAGAGAAGAGAACATTCAGTACTTC | CAWSGWDREENIQYF
TRBJ2-3 | TRBD2 | NA | TRBV9 | TGTGCCAGCAGCGTAGGGGTCGGGGGGATATCAGATACGCAGTATTTT | CASSVGVGGISDTQYF
TRBJ1-2 | NA | NA | TRBV5-1 | TGCGCCAGCAGGCCTGGGGCCTATGGCTACACCTTC | CASRPGAYGYTF
TRBJ2-3 | NA | NA | TRBV7-6 | TGTGCCAGCAGCCTCCGGGGACCGTTGGCCGGACCAGATACGCAGTATTTT | CASSLRGPLAGPDTQYF
TRBJ1-5 | NA | NA | TRBV20-1 | TGCAGTGCGATCTCGAGGGACTTCAATCAGCCCCAGCATTTT | CSAISRDFNQPQHF
TRBJ2-2 | NA | NA | TRBV27 | TGTGCCAGCAGTTTTTTCATCGGCACCGGGGAGCTGTTTTTT | CASSFFIGTGELFF
TRBJ2-7 | TRBD2 | few | TRBV20-1 | TGCAGTGCTAGAGATCTTGGCGGGAGCTCCTACAATGAGCAGTACTTC | CSARDLGGSSYNEQYF
TRBJ1-5 | NA | few | TRBV6-5 | TGTGCCAGCGCAGTTGGGAATCAGCCCCAGCATTTT | CASAVGNQPQHF
TRBJ1-1 | NA | NA | TRBV30 | TGTGCCGGGGACCGGGAGTCTGAAGCTTTCTTT | CAGDRESEAFF
TRBJ2-2 | TRBD2 | NA | TRBV29-1 | TGCAGCGTTGTAGTGACTAGCGGGATCACCGGGGAGCTGTTTTTT | CSVVVTSGITGELFF
TRBJ2-1 | NA | NA | TRBV7-9 | TGTGCCAGCAGCCTCACCGGGGCAGACTACAATGAGCAGTTCTTC | CASSLTGADYNEQFF
TRBJ2-5 | TRBD1 | few | TRBV12-3/TRBV12-4 | TGTGCCAGCAGTTTGACAGGGGGCGCGCAGGAGACCCAGTACTTC | CASSLTGGAQETQYF
TRBJ2-1 | TRBD2 | few | TRBV9 | TGTGCCAGCAGCGCCGGGACTAGCGGTACCTACAATGAGCAGTTCTTC | CASSAGTSGTYNEQFF
TRBJ1-6 | NA | NA | TRBV28 | TGTGCCAGCAGTTTATTCTCCCGGGGGTCTGGCTCCTATAATTCACCCCTCCACTTT | CASSLFSRGSGSYNSPLHF
TRBJ1-5 | NA | NA | TRBV6-5 | TGTGCCAGCAGTTACTCGATGGCGGAAAGTAGCAATCAGCCCCAGCATTTT | CASSYSMAESSNQPQHF
TRBJ2-5 | NA | NA | TRBV27 | TGTGCCAGCATTAGTACCCAAGAGACCCAGTACTTC | CASISTQETQYF
TRBJ2-7 | NA | NA | TRBV5-1 | TGCGCCAGCAGCTTCTCCGTCCCCCCTCGGGAGCAGTACTTC | CASSFSVPPREQYF
TRBJ2-3 | NA | few | TRBV5-1 | TGCGCCAGCAGCCCTCCCGCCGCGGCGGGAATAGATACGCAGTATTTT | CASSPPAAAGIDTQYF
TRBJ1-2 | NA | few | TRBV12-3/TRBV12-4 | TGTGCCAGCAGTTTTGGCAGCCCTAACTATGGCTACACCTTC | CASSFGSPNYGYTF
TRBJ2-5 | NA | few | TRBV20-1 | TGCAGTGCTAGAGCGGACGACGTGAATACCCAGTACTTC | CSARADDVNTQYF
TRBJ2-1 | NA | once | TRBV9 | TGTGCCAGCAGCGCAGTCGGGGGGCCCATCACCTACAATGAGCAGTTCTTC | CASSAVGGPITYNEQFF
TRBJ2-3 | NA | few | TRBV9 | TGTGCCAGCAGCGTAGTATGGGGGTTCGTCACAGATACGCAGTATTTT | CASSVVWGFVTDTQYF
TRBJ2-3 | TRBD1 | NA | TRBV10-3 | TGTGCCATCAGTGAAGACAGGGGAGGTGCAGAGACGCAGTATTTT | CAISEDRGGAETQYF
TRBJ2-7 | TRBD2 | many | TRBV27 | TGTGCCAGCCCTTGGACTAGCGGACCCTACGAGCAGTACTTC | CASPWTSGPYEQYF
TRBJ2-1 | TRBD2 | NA | TRBV24-1 | TGTGCCACCAGTGATAGGACTAGCGGGAACAATAATGAGCAGTTCTTC | CATSDRTSGNNNEQFF
TRBJ2-7 | NA | few | TRBV11-2 | TGTGCCAGCAGCTCTAATGAGCTCTACGAGCAGTACTTC | CASSSNELYEQYF
TRBJ1-2 | NA | few | TRBV29-1 | TGCAGCACATCACAGGCTAACTATGGCTACACCTTC | CSTSQANYGYTF
TRBJ2-7 | NA | many | TRBV11-2 | TGTGCCAGCAGCCGCGGACAGTCCTCCTACGAGCAGTACTTC | CASSRGQSSYEQYF
TRBJ1-2 | NA | once | TRBV21-1 | TGTGCCAGCAGCATAAGGCGCAGGGCCTATGGCTACACCTTC | CASSIRRRAYGYTF
TRBJ1-5 | NA | NA | TRBV12-3/TRBV12-4 | TGTGCCAGCACCGTAGCTGCGATCTATAGCAATCAGCCCCAGCATTTT | CASTVAAIYSNQPQHF
TRBJ2-5 | NA | NA | TRBV2 | TGTGCCAGCAGTGAAAGGGGGTACCAAGAGACCCAGTACTTC | CASSERGYQETQYF
TRBJ2-5 | TRBD2 | NA | TRBV6-6 | TGTGCCAGCAGTCCGGTAGCGGGGGGGCCCCTACAAGAGACCCAGTACTTC | CASSPVAGGPLQETQYF
TRBJ2-7 | NA | NA | TRBV18 | TGTGCCAGCTCACCACCACACTCCTACGAGCAGTACTTC | CASSPPHSYEQYF
TRBJ1-2 | NA | NA | TRBV3-1 | TGTGCCAGCAGCCAGGCGAGCCGAGATGGGGGCTACACCTTC | CASSQASRDGGYTF
TRBJ2-1 | NA | NA | TRBV7-8 | TGTGCCAGCAGCCCTCGACGGTTCAACTCCTACAATGAGCAGTTCTTC | CASSPRRFNSYNEQFF